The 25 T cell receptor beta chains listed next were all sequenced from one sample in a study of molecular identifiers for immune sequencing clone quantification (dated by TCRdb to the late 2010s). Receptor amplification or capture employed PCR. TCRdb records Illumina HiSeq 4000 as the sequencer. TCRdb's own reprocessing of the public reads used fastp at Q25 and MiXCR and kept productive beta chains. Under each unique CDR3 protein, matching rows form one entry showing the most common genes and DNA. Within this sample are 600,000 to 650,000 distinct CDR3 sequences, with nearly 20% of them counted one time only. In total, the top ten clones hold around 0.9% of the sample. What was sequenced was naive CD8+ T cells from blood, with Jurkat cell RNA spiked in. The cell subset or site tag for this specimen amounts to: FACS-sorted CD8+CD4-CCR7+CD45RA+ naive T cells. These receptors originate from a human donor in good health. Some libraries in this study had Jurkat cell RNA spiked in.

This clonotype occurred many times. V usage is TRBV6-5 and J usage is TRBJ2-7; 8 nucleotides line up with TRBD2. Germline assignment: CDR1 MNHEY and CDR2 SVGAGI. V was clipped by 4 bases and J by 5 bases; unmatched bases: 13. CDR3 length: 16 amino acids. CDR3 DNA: TGTGCCAGCAGTTCCCCTGCCGCGGGAGGCCCCAACGAGCAGTACTTC. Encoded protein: CASSSPAAGGPNEQYF.

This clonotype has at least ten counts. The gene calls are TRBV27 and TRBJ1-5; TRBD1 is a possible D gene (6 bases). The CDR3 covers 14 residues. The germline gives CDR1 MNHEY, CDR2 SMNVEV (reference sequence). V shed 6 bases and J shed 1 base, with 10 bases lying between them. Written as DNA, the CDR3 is TGTGCCAGCAGGCTTACAGGGAGCAATCAGCCCCAGCATTTT. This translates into CASRLTGSNQPQHF.

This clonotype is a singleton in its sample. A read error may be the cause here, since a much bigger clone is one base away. CDR3 DNA sequence: TGTACCAGCAGTGAAGAAGGTGGGGGTCAAGAGACCCAGTACTTC. Translation: CTSSEEGGGQETQYF. This chain connects TRBV2 to TRBJ2-5, with D perhaps assigned TRBD1 or TRBD2 (5 bases each). The CDR3 spans 15 residues. Germline CDR1 is SNHLY and CDR2 is FYNNEI.

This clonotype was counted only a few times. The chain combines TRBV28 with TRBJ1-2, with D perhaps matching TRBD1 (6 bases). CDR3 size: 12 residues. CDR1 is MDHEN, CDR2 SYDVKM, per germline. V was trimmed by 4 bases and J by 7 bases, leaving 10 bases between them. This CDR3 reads CASSYDRSGYTF. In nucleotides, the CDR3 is TGTGCCAGCAGTTATGACAGGTCTGGCTACACCTTC.

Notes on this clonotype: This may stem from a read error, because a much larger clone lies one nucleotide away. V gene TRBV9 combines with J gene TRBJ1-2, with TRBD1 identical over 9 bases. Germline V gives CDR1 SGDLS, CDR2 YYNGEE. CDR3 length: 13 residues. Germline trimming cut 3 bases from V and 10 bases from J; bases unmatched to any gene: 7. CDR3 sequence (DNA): TGTGCCAGCAGCGCTGACAGGGGGAATGACTACACCTTC. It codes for CASSADRGNDYTF. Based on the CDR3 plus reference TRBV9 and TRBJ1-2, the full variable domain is DSGVTQTPKHLITATGQRVTLRCSPRSGDLSVYWYQQSLDQGLQFLIQYYNGEERAKGNILERFSAQQFPDLHSELNLSSLELGDSALYFCASSADRGNDYTFGSGTRLTVV.

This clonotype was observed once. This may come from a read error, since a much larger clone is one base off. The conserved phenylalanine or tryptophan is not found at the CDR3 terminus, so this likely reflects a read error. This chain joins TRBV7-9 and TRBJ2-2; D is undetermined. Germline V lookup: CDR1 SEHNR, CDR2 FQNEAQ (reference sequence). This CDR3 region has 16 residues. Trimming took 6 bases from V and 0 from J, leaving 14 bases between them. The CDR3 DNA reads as TGTGCCAGCAGTCCCCCGGTGATCCCGAACACCGGGGAGCTGTTTTGT. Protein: CASSPPVIPNTGELFC.

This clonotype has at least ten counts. The CDR3 here is CASSPDTRIEEQFF. The CDR3 nucleotides read TGTGCCAGCAGCCCGGACACCCGCATCGAGGAGCAGTTCTTC. The V call is TRBV5-4, the J call TRBJ2-1; D perhaps matches TRBD1 (5 bases). Germline assignment: CDR1 SGHNT and CDR2 YYREEE (reference sequence). The V and J ends lost 4 bases and 10 bases respectively, with 18 bases between them. This CDR3 comprises 14 residues.

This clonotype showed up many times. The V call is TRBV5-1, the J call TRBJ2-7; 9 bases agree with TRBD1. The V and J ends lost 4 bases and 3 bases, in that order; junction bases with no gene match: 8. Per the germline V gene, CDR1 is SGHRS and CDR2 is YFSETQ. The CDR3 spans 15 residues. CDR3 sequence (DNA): TGCGCCAGCAGCCCTGGGTGGACAGGGGTCTACGAGCAGTACTTC. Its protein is CASSPGWTGVYEQYF.

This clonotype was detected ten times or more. The CDR3 here is CAWTYRGESEAFF. The CDR3, as DNA: TGTGCCTGGACATACAGGGGGGAGTCTGAAGCTTTCTTT. The chain has TRBV30 and TRBJ1-1; the match to TRBD1 covers 8 bases. CDR3 length: 13 residues. With V trimmed by 4 bases and J by 6 bases, 7 bases remained unmatched. The germline V gene encodes CDR1 GTSNPN and CDR2 SVGIG (reference sequence). The full variable domain, in which reference TRBV30 and TRBJ1-1 provide the parts outside the CDR3, is SQTIHQWPATLVQPVGSPLSLECTVEGTSNPNLYWYRQAAGRGLQLLFYSVGIGQISSEVPQNLSASRPQDRQFILSSKKLLLSDSGFYLCAWTYRGESEAFFGQGTRLTVV.

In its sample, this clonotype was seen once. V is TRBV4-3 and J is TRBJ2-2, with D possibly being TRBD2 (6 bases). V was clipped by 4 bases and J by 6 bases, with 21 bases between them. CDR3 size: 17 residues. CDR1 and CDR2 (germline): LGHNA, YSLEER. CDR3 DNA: TGCGCCAGCAGCCGAGATGCTGGCGGGATTAAGGCCGGGGAGCTGTTTTTT. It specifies CASSRDAGGIKAGELFF.

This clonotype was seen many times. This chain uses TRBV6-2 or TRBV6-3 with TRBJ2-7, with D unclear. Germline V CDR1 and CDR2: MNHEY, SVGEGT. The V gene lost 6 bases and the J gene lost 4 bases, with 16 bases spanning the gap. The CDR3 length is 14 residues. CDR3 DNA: TGTGCCAGCAGCCACGATGGGTTACGGTACGAGCAGTACTTC. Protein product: CASSHDGLRYEQYF.

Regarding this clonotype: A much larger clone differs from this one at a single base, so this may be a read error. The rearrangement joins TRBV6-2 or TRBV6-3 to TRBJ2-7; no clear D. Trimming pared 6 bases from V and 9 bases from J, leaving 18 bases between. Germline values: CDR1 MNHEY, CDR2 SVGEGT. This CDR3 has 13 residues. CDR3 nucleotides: TGTGCCAGCAGACATCTACAAATGGAGTTGCAGTACTTC. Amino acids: CASRHLQMELQYF.

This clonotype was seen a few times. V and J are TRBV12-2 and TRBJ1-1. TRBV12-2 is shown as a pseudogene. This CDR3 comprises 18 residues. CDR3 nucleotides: TGTGCAAGTCGCCTCATTCATGGCGAATCAGGTCCACACACTGAAGCTTTCTTT. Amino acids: CASRLIHGESGPHTEAFF.

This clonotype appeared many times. CDR3 DNA: TGTGCCAGTAGTCCCTCGAACTACGAGCAGTACTTC. Protein sequence: CASSPSNYEQYF. The chain employs TRBV19 and TRBJ2-7, with unresolved D. This CDR3 contains 12 residues. Trimming removed 5 bases from V and 3 bases from J, with 8 bases in between. Germline V lookup: CDR1 LNHDA, CDR2 SQIVND (reference sequence).

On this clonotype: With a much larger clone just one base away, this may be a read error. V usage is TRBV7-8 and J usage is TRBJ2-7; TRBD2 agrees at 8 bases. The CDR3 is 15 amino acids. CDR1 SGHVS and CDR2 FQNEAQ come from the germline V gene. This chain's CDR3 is CACSSPAGGSYEQYF. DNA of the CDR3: TGTGCCTGCAGCTCCCCGGCGGGAGGATCCTACGAGCAGTACTTC.

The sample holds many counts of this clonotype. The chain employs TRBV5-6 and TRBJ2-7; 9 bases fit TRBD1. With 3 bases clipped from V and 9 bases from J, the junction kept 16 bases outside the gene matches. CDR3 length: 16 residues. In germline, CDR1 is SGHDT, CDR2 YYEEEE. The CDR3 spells CASSSDRGKMEIGQYF. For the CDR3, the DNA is TGTGCCAGCAGCTCCGACAGGGGGAAAATGGAGATCGGGCAGTACTTC. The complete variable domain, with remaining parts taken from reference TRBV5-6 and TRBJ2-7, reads DAGVTQSPTHLIKTRGQQVTLRCSPKSGHDTVSWYQQALGQGPQFIFQYYEEEERQRGNFPDRFSGHQFPNYSSELNVNALLLGDSALYLCASSSDRGKMEIGQYFGPGTRLTVT.

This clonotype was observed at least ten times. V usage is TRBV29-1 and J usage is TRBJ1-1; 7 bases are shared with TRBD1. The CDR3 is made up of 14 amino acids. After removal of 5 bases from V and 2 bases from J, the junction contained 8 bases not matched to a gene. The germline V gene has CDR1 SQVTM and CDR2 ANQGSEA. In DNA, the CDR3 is TGCAGCGTTTTCGGACAGGAAGATAACACTGAAGCTTTCTTT. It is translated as CSVFGQEDNTEAFF.

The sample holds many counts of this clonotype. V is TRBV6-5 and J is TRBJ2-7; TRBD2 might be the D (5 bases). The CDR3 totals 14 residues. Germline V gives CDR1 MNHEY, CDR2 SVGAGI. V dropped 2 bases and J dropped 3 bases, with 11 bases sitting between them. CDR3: CASSYRAGLYEQYF. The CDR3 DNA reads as TGTGCCAGCAGTTACCGGGCAGGACTCTACGAGCAGTACTTC.

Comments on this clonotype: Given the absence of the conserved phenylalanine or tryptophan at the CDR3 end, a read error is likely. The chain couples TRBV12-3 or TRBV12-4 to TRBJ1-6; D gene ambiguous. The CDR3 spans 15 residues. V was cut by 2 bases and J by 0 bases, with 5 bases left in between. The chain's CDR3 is CASSLFSSYNSPLHS. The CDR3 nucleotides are TGTGCCAGCAGTTTATTCAGCTCCTATAATTCACCCCTCCACTCT.

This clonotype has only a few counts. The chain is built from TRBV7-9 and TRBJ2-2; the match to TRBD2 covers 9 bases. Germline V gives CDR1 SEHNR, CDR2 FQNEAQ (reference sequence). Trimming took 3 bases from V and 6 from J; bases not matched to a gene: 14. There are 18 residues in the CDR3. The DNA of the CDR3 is TGTGCCAGCAGCTTCCGACTAGCGGACCTAGTTCGTGCCGGGGAGCTGTTTTTT. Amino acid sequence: CASSFRLADLVRAGELFF.

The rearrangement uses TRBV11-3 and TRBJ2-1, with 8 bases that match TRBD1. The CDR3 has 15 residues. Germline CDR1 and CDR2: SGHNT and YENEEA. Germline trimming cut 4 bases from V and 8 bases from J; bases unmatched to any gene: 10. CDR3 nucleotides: TGTGCCAGCAGCTGGGCGAAGACAGGGGTCGATGAGCAGTTCTTC. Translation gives CASSWAKTGVDEQFF.

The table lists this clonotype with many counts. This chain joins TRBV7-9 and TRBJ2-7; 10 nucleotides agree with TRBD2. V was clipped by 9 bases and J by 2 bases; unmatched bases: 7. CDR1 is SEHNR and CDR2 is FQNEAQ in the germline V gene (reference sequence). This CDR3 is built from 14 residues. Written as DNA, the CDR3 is TGTGCCAGTAGTTCTAGCGGGAGAGCCTACGAGCAGTACTTC. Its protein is CASSSSGRAYEQYF.

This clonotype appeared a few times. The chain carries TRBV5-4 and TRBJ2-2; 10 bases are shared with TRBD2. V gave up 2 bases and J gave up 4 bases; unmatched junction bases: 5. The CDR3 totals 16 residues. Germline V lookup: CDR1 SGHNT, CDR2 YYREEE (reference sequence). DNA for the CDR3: TGTGCCAGCAGCTTTAGCGGGAGGCCGCTCACCGGGGAGCTGTTTTTT. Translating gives CASSFSGRPLTGELFF.

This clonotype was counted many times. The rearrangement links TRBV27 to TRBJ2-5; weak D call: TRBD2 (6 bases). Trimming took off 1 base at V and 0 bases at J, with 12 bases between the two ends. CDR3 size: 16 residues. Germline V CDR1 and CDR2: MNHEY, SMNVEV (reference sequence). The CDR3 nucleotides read TGTGCCAGCAGTTTATATGGGACTTTGGACCAAGAGACCCAGTACTTC. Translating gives CASSLYGTLDQETQYF.

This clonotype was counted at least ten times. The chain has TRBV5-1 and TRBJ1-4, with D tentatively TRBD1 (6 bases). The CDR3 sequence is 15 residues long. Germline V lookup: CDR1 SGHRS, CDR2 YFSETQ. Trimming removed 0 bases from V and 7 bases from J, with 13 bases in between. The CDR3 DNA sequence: TGCGCCAGCAGCTTGGTATTCCAGGGGACTGAAAAACTGTTTTTT. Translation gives CASSLVFQGTEKLFF.